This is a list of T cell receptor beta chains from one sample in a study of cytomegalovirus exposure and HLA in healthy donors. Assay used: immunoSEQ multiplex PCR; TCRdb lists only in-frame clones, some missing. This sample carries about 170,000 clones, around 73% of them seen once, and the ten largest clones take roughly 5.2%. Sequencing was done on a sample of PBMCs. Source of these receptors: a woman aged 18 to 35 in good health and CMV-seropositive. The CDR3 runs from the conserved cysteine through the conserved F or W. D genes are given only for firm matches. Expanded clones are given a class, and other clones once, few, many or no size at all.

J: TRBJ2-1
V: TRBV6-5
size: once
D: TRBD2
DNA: TGTGCCAGCAGTTACACGGCGGGGGGAGTTAATGAGCAGTTCTTC
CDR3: CASSYTAGGVNEQFF

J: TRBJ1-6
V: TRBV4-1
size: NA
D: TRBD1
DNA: TGCGCCAGCAGCCAAAGGAGGGCAGGGGGCGATTCACCCCTCCACTTT
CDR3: CASSQRRAGGDSPLHF

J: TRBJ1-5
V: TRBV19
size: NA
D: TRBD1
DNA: TGTGCCAGTACCCAGACAGGGCGTTTTCAGCCCCAGCATTTT
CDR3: CASTQTGRFQPQHF

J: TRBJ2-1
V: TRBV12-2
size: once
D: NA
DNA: TGTGCAAGTCGCTCTTTGCGGGGTGAGCAGTTCTTC
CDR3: CASRSLRGEQFF

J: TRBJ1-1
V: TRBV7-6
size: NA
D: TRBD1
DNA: TGTGCCAGCAGCCCAGGGACAGGGGGAGGGACTGAAGCTTTCTTT
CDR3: CASSPGTGGGTEAFF

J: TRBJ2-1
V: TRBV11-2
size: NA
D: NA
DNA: TGTGCCAGCACCTGGGGCGGGGCAGGCGACAATGAGCAGTTCTTC
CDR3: CASTWGGAGDNEQFF

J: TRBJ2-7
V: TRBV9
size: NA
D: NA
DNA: TGTGCCAGCAGCGTAGGACCCGGGGTTAGCGAGCAGTACTTC
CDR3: CASSVGPGVSEQYF

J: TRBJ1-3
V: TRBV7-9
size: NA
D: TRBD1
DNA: TGTGCCAGCAGCGCCGACAGGGCCATTGGAAACACCATATATTTT
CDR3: CASSADRAIGNTIYF

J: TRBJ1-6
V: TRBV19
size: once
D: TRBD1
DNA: TGTGCCAGTAGTGGGACAGGGGTTAATTCACCCCTCCACTTT
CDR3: CASSGTGVNSPLHF

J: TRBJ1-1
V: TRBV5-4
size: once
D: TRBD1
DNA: TGTGCCAGCAGCTGGAGGGACAGGGTAAACACTGAAGCTTTCTTT
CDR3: CASSWRDRVNTEAFF

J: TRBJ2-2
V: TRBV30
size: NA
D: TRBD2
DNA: TGTGCCTGGAATGGACTCACTAGCGGGGGCCTCGCGAACACCGGGGAGCTGTTTTTT
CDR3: CAWNGLTSGGLANTGELFF

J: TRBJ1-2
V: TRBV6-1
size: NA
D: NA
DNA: TGTGCCAGCAGTGGCGCACAGCTCTATGGCTACACCTTC
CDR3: CASSGAQLYGYTF

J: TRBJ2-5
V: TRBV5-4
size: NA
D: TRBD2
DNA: TGTGCCAGCAGCTTGGAGCGGGGGCTGGAGACCCAGTACTTC
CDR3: CASSLERGLETQYF

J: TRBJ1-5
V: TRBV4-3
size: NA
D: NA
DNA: TGCGCCAGCAGCAGGGCGGCGGGTAGCAATCAGCCCCAGCATTTT
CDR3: CASSRAAGSNQPQHF

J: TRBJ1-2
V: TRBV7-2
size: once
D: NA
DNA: TGTGCCAGCAGCTCGGGGAAGGGTCTTGGCTACACCTTC
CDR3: CASSSGKGLGYTF

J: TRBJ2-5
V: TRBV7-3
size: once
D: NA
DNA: TGTGCCAGCAGTAAAAGCGGCTACCTAGAAGAGACCCAGTACTTC
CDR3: CASSKSGYLEETQYF

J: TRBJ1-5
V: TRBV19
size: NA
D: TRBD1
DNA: TGTGCCAGTAGTGTGCAGGGGGCCGGTCAGCCCCAGCATTTT
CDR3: CASSVQGAGQPQHF